A single sample is the source of the 25 T cell receptor beta chains below, sequenced in a study of CD8+ T cells in alopecia areata (dated by TCRdb to between 2017 and 2018). The sample's time point label, decoded: baseline before oral tofacitinib. Library preparation was by the immunoSEQ multiplex PCR assay. RNA was extracted from all samples and reverse transcribed into cDNA as template for TCR sequencing. TCRdb holds this immuneACCESS table with in-frame rearrangements only. Some clones are missing; in checked studies, unresolved V genes explain under half, and the rest has no known cause. The sample has 220,000 or so clones on record, approximately 61% of them singletons. The ten largest account for over 0.4% of the sample. The sample consisted of CD4+ T cells sorted from blood, taken at week 0. These receptors came from a human donor with alopecia areata.

The genes are TRBV6-5 and TRBJ2-1; D is ambiguous. Deletions cut 5 bases from V and 9 bases from J, with 17 bases between. Germline V gene data show CDR1 as MNHEY and CDR2 as SVGAGI. There are 14 residues in the CDR3. The CDR3: CASSPLDDLREQFF. CDR3 nucleotides: TGTGCCAGCAGTCCCCTAGATGATCTCCGTGAGCAGTTCTTC.

The chain couples TRBV9 to TRBJ2-1, with D tentatively TRBD1 (6 bases). CDR3 length equals 18 residues. CDR1 is SGDLS and CDR2 is YYNGEE in the germline V gene. Trimming took off 4 bases at V and 4 bases at J, with 24 bases between the two ends. CDR3 coding DNA: TGTGCCAGCAGCACATCCATGAGTACAGGACAGAAGTACAATGAGCAGTTCTTC. Translating it yields CASSTSMSTGQKYNEQFF. The full variable domain, rest sourced from reference TRBV9 and TRBJ2-1, is DSGVTQTPKHLITATGQRVTLRCSPRSGDLSVYWYQQSLDQGLQFLIQYYNGEERAKGNILERFSAQQFPDLHSELNLSSLELGDSALYFCASSTSMSTGQKYNEQFFGPGTRLTVL.

This clone was seen only a few times. This sequence joins TRBV2 and TRBJ2-2, with TRBD1 matching 12 bases. V was clipped by 6 bases and J by 2 bases; unmatched bases: 4. Germline values: CDR1 SNHLY, CDR2 FYNNEI. The length of the CDR3 is 16 residues. The CDR3: CASRGTGGINTGELFF. In nucleotides, the CDR3 is TGTGCCAGCAGAGGGACAGGGGGCATCAACACCGGGGAGCTGTTTTTT.

V gene TRBV2 combines with J gene TRBJ2-7, with 10 bases aligning to TRBD2. The junction had 9 bases not matched to a gene; V was cut back by 10 bases and J by 3 bases. Germline values: CDR1 SNHLY, CDR2 FYNNEI. CDR3 length: 14 amino acids. Written as DNA, the CDR3 is TGTGCCACCACCGGGGGACTAGCGATCTACGAGCAGTACTTC. Its translation is CATTGGLAIYEQYF.

The J gene is TRBJ2-1, the V gene TRBV29-1, with D uncertain. In germline, CDR1 is SQVTM, CDR2 ANQGSEA. The CDR3 spans 14 residues. V lost 4 bases, J lost 4 bases, and 14 bases lay in between. The DNA of the CDR3 is TGCAGCGTTGGATCGGTGTCTTCGTACAATGAGCAGTTCTTC. Translated: CSVGSVSSYNEQFF.

The CDR3 is CASSIGGTARSMDQPQHF. In DNA form, the CDR3 reads TGTGCCAGTAGTATAGGAGGGACAGCAAGGAGTATGGATCAGCCCCAGCATTTT. This chain joins TRBV19 and TRBJ1-5; 7 bases map to TRBD1. The V and J ends lost 1 base and 5 bases, in that order; junction bases with no gene match: 14. The CDR3 consists of 18 residues. The germline CDR1 and CDR2 sequences are LNHDA and SQIVND (reference sequence).

In this sample, this clone turned up a few times. The chain recombines TRBV5-1 with TRBJ1-1; 7 bases line up with TRBD1. The V gene end was trimmed by 4 bases and the J gene end by 3 bases; junction bases not matched to a gene: 12. The CDR3 is 16 amino acids. CDR1 and CDR2 (germline): SGHRS, YFSETQ. The CDR3 region is CASSRGTDLKDTEAFF. DNA for the CDR3: TGCGCCAGCAGCAGAGGGACAGACCTAAAGGACACTGAAGCTTTCTTT.

This clone was recorded once. The chain couples TRBV5-1 to TRBJ2-3; TRBD1 is a possible D gene (6 bases). This CDR3 region has 14 residues. V lost 5 bases to trimming and J lost 2 bases, with 12 bases between them. Per the germline V gene, CDR1 is SGHRS and CDR2 is YFSETQ. Written as DNA, the CDR3 is TGCGCCAGCAGACAAGGACAGACCACAGATACGCAGTATTTT. Translating gives CASRQGQTTDTQYF.

J is TRBJ2-5 and V is TRBV6-6; no clear D. Germline V CDR1 and CDR2: MNHNY, SVGAGI (reference sequence). The V and J ends lost 6 bases and 3 bases respectively, with 11 bases between them. The CDR3 sequence is 13 residues long. In DNA, the CDR3 is TGTGCCAGCAGCAGGCGGCGAGAAGAGACCCAGTACTTC. Protein: CASSRRREETQYF.

The table lists this clone with a few counts. The rearrangement joins TRBV18 to TRBJ2-3; D is uncertain. Per the germline V gene, CDR1 is KGHSH and CDR2 is LQKENI. Trimming cost V 5 bases and J 4 bases, with 10 bases left between them. This CDR3 spans 13 amino acids. CDR3 sequence (DNA): TGTGCCAGCTCATCCCGGGCCTCAGATACGCAGTATTTT. As protein: CASSSRASDTQYF.

This clone was seen just once. The genes are TRBV29-1 and TRBJ2-5, with a tentative D call TRBD1 (5 bases). This CDR3 region has 13 residues. Germline V gene data show CDR1 as SQVTM and CDR2 as ANQGSEA. With 7 bases removed from V and 3 bases from J, the gap between germline ends came to 15 bases. The CDR3 coding sequence is TGCAGCGCCGGCTATCCGACAGAAGAGACCCAGTACTTC. This encodes CSAGYPTEETQYF.

The chain employs TRBV4-1 and TRBJ2-1, with 11 bases aligning to TRBD2. The germline CDR1 and CDR2 sequences are MGHRA and YSYEKL. CDR3 length: 15 residues. V shed 1 base and J 9 bases; nucleotides not matched to a gene: 5. The chain's CDR3 is CASSQALAGVLEQFF. CDR3 DNA: TGCGCCAGCAGCCAAGCACTAGCGGGGGTTCTTGAGCAGTTCTTC.

The table lists this clone with a few counts. V is TRBV7-9 and J is TRBJ1-1; the match to TRBD1 covers 8 bases. Germline V gene data show CDR1 as SEHNR and CDR2 as FQNEAQ (reference sequence). V lost 2 bases and J lost 4; bases outside the gene matches: 0. This CDR3 region has 13 residues. The CDR3 reads CASSLTGGTEAFF. The CDR3 bases are TGTGCCAGCAGCTTAACAGGGGGCACTGAAGCTTTCTTT.

The V and J genes are TRBV2 and TRBJ2-1; tentatively, D is TRBD1 (6 bases). Trimming took off 1 base at V and 2 bases at J, with 9 bases between the two ends. The germline V gene encodes CDR1 SNHLY and CDR2 FYNNEI. CDR3 length: 15 residues. CDR3 loop: CASSEEQGTYNEQFF. For the CDR3, the DNA is TGTGCCAGCAGTGAAGAACAGGGAACCTACAATGAGCAGTTCTTC.

The chain couples TRBV10-3 to TRBJ2-5; no clear D gene. The ends were cut back, 3 bases at V and 4 bases at J, with 9 bases in the middle. The germline CDR1 and CDR2 sequences are ENHRY and SYGVKD. The CDR3 totals 13 residues. CDR3 amino acids: CAISEQSGETQYF. In DNA form, the CDR3 reads TGTGCCATCAGTGAACAATCGGGAGAGACCCAGTACTTC.

There are a few counts of this clone. The chain employs TRBV30 and TRBJ2-3; TRBD2 matches at 10 bases. The CDR3 covers 13 residues. The germline V gene has CDR1 GTSNPN and CDR2 SVGIG (reference sequence). The CDR3 loop is CAGLAELTDTQYF. The CDR3 nucleotides read TGTGCTGGACTAGCGGAACTCACAGATACGCAGTATTTT.

The chain joins TRBV19 to TRBJ2-3; D is undetermined. Germline V gene data show CDR1 as LNHDA and CDR2 as SQIVND (reference sequence). The V end lost 5 bases, the J end lost 10 bases, and 10 bases lay between the germline ends. This CDR3 comprises 11 residues. CDR3 residues: CASSSTSAQYF. DNA for the CDR3: TGTGCCAGTAGTTCCACCTCTGCGCAGTATTTT.

This clone was picked up a small number of times. DNA for the CDR3: TGTGCCAGCAGCGTAACTAGCGGGGGTAGAGATACGCAGTATTTT. This translates into CASSVTSGGRDTQYF. This chain links TRBV9 with TRBJ2-3, with TRBD2 matching 11 bases. J lost 5 bases, V lost 1 base, and 3 bases had no gene match. The CDR3 is 15 amino acids. CDR1 is SGDLS and CDR2 is YYNGEE in the germline V gene.

This chain joins TRBV27 and TRBJ2-3; TRBD2 matches 12 bases. V was pared by 5 bases and J by 2 bases, with 5 bases of the junction left unmatched. The germline CDR1 and CDR2 sequences are MNHEY and SMNVEV (reference sequence). This CDR3 has 16 residues. The CDR3 region has the DNA TGTGCCAGCAGTCTCACTAGCGGGGGGTTCACAGATACGCAGTATTTT. The encoded protein is CASSLTSGGFTDTQYF.

This clone appeared a few times. The rearrangement joins TRBV23-1 to TRBJ1-2, with D perhaps TRBD1 (5 bases). TRBV23-1 is recorded as an ORF, its role being uncertain. The germline V and J ends were trimmed by 7 bases and 0 bases, with 30 bases remaining between them. CDR3 length: 20 residues. DNA for the CDR3: TGCGCCAGCACCCCAGATTTAAGGTCTTCGGGACCGAAGTCTAACTATGGCTACACCTTC. Its protein product is CASTPDLRSSGPKSNYGYTF.

This clone was observed a handful of times. The J gene is TRBJ1-2, the V gene TRBV14, with D hard to call. The CDR3 loop spans 14 amino acids. The V end was cut by 1 base, the J end by 4 bases, with 10 bases between. Germline CDR1 and CDR2: SGHDN and FVKESK. The CDR3 sequence is CASSQGTSLYGYTF. Here the CDR3 DNA reads TGTGCCAGCAGCCAAGGCACCAGCCTCTATGGCTACACCTTC.

This clone was seen a handful of times. The CDR3 reads CSGGTSGSYNEQFF. The CDR3 bases are TGCAGCGGGGGAACTAGCGGCTCCTACAATGAGCAGTTCTTC. The chain carries TRBV29-1 and TRBJ2-1; 8 bases align to TRBD2. The CDR3 has 14 amino acids. V dropped 7 bases and J dropped 0; count of bases not matched to a gene: 5. Germline V gene lookup returns CDR1 SQVTM and CDR2 ANQGSEA.

V is TRBV4-1 and J is TRBJ2-1; D is unclear. Germline V gene data show CDR1 as MGHRA and CDR2 as YSYEKL. The CDR3 sequence is 11 residues long. V was shortened by 3 bases and J by 6 bases, with 3 bases between the two germline ends. CDR3 loop: CASSHFNEQFF. The CDR3 coding sequence is TGCGCCAGCAGCCACTTCAATGAGCAGTTCTTC.

This clone has only a few counts. This chain uses TRBV30 with TRBJ2-7, with D uncertain. Germline V gene data show CDR1 as GTSNPN and CDR2 as SVGIG (reference sequence). Trimming took 5 bases from V and 7 from J, leaving 12 bases between them. This CDR3 is built from 11 residues. CDR3: CAWGVTAEQYF. Here the CDR3 DNA reads TGTGCCTGGGGAGTAACAGCAGAGCAGTACTTC.

This chain connects TRBV5-6 to TRBJ2-1; 7 nucleotides agree with TRBD1. With V trimmed by 7 bases and J by 3 bases, 4 bases remained unmatched. In germline, CDR1 is SGHDT, CDR2 YYEEEE. This CDR3 region has 13 residues. Written as DNA, the CDR3 is TGTGCCAGCTTGGGGACAGACTACAATGAGCAGTTCTTC. Translated, it gives CASLGTDYNEQFF.